Here is one T cell receptor (beta chain) with its context. Its antigen is currently unknown. This entry belongs to a study of CD4+ T cells in melanoma. Findings and limits, study-wide: A reported correlation linked neoantigen-specific CD4+ T cells to CD8+, macrophage and B cell function. Neoantigen-specific CD4+ T cells in melanoma reportedly had diverse differentiation states.

The CDR3 covers 13 residues. Trimming pared 3 bases from V and 2 bases from J, leaving 7 bases between. The germline CDR1 and CDR2 sequences are SEHNR and FQNEAQ (reference sequence). Some clones are missing from TCRdb's copy, which holds only in-frame ones; the method was immunoSEQ multiplex PCR. Of some 110,000 clones listed, roughly 90% were seen once; the top ten hold around 3%. The sequence came from a human donor with melanoma. The chain joins TRBV7-9 to TRBJ2-5, with D hard to call. Material for sequencing was peripheral blood. The CDR3, as DNA: TGTGCCAGCAGCTTCGGCATACAAGAGACCCAGTACTTC. Encoded protein: CASSFGIQETQYF.